The subject of this entry is one TCR beta chain. The data originate from a study of shared clonotypes between healthy human individuals. Across the whole study: Used for every donor were three CD4 naive, three CD4 memory, two CD8 naive and one CD8 memory plate.

Method: immunoSEQ multiplex PCR; TCRdb's copy keeps in-frame clones and lacks some. The sample lists hundreds of thousands of clones, around 97% occurring once. Per germline, CDR1 MNHEY and CDR2 SVGAGI. The CDR3 consists of 15 residues. V lost 5 bases, J lost 7 bases, and 21 bases lay in between. This receptor was identified in a woman in her 30s in good health. The sample taken for sequencing was naive CD4+ T cells sorted from blood. Stated subset: CD45RA+ positively selected. This chain connects TRBV6-5 to TRBJ2-7; a weak D match, TRBD2 (6 bases). The CDR3: CASSMFSGVPLEQYF. The CDR3 nucleotides are TGTGCCAGCAGTATGTTTTCGGGAGTACCACTAGAGCAGTACTTC.